This is a list of T cell receptor beta chains from one sample in a study of cytotoxic CD8 clonotypes in ibrutinib-treated CLL. Sequencing used immunoSEQ multiplex PCR; TCRdb keeps in-frame clones, though not all of them. This sample yields 250,000 to 350,000 clones, of which approximately 79% are seen a single time; about 5.8% belongs to the top ten. The material sequenced was PBMCs, taken at disease progression, from a patient treated with ibrutinib. The receptors stem from a human donor with chronic lymphocytic leukemia. Both conserved end residues are part of each CDR3. Fields, in order: CDR3 length, V gene, clone size, J gene, D gene, CDR3 DNA, CDR3 protein. The D gene is left open where the match is weak. The size of a clone is reported for some rows only, either as once, few or many, or as a class for expanded clones.

length: 15; V: TRBV27; size: .; J: TRBJ1-1; D: .; DNA: TGTGCCAGCAGTTTCTGGGGGCGAGGGAACACTGAAGCTTTCTTT; CDR3: CASSFWGRGNTEAFF
length: 16; V: TRBV5-1; size: few; J: TRBJ2-2; D: .; DNA: TGCGCCAGCAGCTTGTTTCGGCAGGGGCAGGGCGGGGAGCTGTTTTTT; CDR3: CASSLFRQGQGGELFF
length: 11; V: TRBV7-9; size: .; J: TRBJ2-5; D: .; DNA: TGTGCCAGCAGCCCGCTGGGGACCCAGTACTTC; CDR3: CASSPLGTQYF
length: 13; V: TRBV2; size: .; J: TRBJ1-5; D: .; DNA: TGTGCCAGCATGGCCAGGCAAAATCAGCCCCAGCATTTT; CDR3: CASMARQNQPQHF
length: 12; V: TRBV10-3; size: .; J: TRBJ2-7; D: .; DNA: TGTGCCATCCGGGACGGGGTCTACGAGCAGTACTTC; CDR3: CAIRDGVYEQYF
length: 15; V: TRBV27; size: .; J: TRBJ2-7; D: TRBD2; DNA: TGTGCCAGCAGCGTAAGGGGGACTAGTCCCAACGAGCAGTACTTC; CDR3: CASSVRGTSPNEQYF
length: 15; V: TRBV6-7; size: .; J: TRBJ2-1; D: TRBD1; DNA: TGTGCCAGCAGTTACGGGGACAGGGGGCATAGAGAGCAGTTCTTC; CDR3: CASSYGDRGHREQFF
length: 15; V: TRBV21-1; size: .; J: TRBJ2-1; D: .; DNA: TGTGCCAGCAGCAAAGTAGCGGAGAAAAACAATGAGCAGTTCTTC; CDR3: CASSKVAEKNNEQFF
length: 15; V: TRBV7-9; size: .; J: TRBJ2-2; D: TRBD1; DNA: TGTGCCAGCAGCCTTAGGACAGGGGGTGCCGGGGAGCTGTTTTTT; CDR3: CASSLRTGGAGELFF
length: 13; V: TRBV7-2; size: .; J: TRBJ2-7; D: .; DNA: TGTGCCAGCAGCTCGTCGAGCTCCTACGAGCAGTACTTC; CDR3: CASSSSSSYEQYF
length: 15; V: TRBV25-1; size: .; J: TRBJ1-1; D: .; DNA: TGTGCCAGCAGTGAATATAGACAGATGAACACTGAAGCTTTCTTT; CDR3: CASSEYRQMNTEAFF
length: 16; V: TRBV5-1; size: .; J: TRBJ2-1; D: TRBD2; DNA: TGCGCCAGCAGCGTCCGGAGCGGGAGTGGAGACAATGAGCAGTTCTTC; CDR3: CASSVRSGSGDNEQFF
length: 14; V: TRBV4-1; size: .; J: TRBJ1-5; D: .; DNA: TGCGCCAGCAGCCTCATAATAGGCAATCAGCCCCAGCATTTT; CDR3: CASSLIIGNQPQHF
length: 15; V: TRBV29-1; size: .; J: TRBJ2-1; D: TRBD2; DNA: TGCAGCGTCCAAGGGGTAGCGGGGGGGTACAATGAGCAGTTCTTC; CDR3: CSVQGVAGGYNEQFF
length: 13; V: TRBV7-9; size: few; J: TRBJ1-2; D: .; DNA: TGTGCCAGCAGCTCGGACCCGGGATATGGCTACACCTTC; CDR3: CASSSDPGYGYTF
length: 13; V: TRBV5-1; size: .; J: TRBJ2-7; D: .; DNA: TGCGCCAGCAGCCCAGGACTATCTAGATCGGTCTACTTC; CDR3: CASSPGLSRSVYF
length: 16; V: TRBV25-1; size: .; J: TRBJ1-4; D: TRBD1; DNA: TGTGCCAGCAGTGGCTGGACAGGGGTTAATTCTGAAAAACTGTTTTTT; CDR3: CASSGWTGVNSEKLFF
length: 13; V: TRBV7-9; size: .; J: TRBJ2-3; D: .; DNA: TGTGCCAGCAGCATAGACCGGTCAGATACGCAGTATTTT; CDR3: CASSIDRSDTQYF
length: 14; V: TRBV19; size: few; J: TRBJ1-2; D: TRBD1; DNA: TGTGCCACCACCTCGGACAGGGGCCTCTATGGCTACACCTTC; CDR3: CATTSDRGLYGYTF
length: 15; V: TRBV27; size: .; J: TRBJ2-1; D: TRBD2; DNA: TGTGCCAGCACCTTTAGCGGGGTTACGAGAAATGAGCAGTTCTTC; CDR3: CASTFSGVTRNEQFF
length: 13; V: TRBV10-1; size: .; J: TRBJ2-5; D: TRBD2; DNA: TGCGCCAGCAGTAGCGGGGGGGAAGAGACCCAGTACTTC; CDR3: CASSSGGEETQYF
length: 16; V: TRBV29-1; size: .; J: TRBJ2-7; D: TRBD1; DNA: TGCAGCCCCCGTTCCCCCGGGACAGCGAGCTCCTACGAGCAGTACTTC; CDR3: CSPRSPGTASSYEQYF
length: 12; V: TRBV5-1; size: few; J: TRBJ2-7; D: TRBD1; DNA: TGCGCCAGCAGCAGGGACAGCTACGAGCAGTACTTC; CDR3: CASSRDSYEQYF
length: 13; V: TRBV2; size: .; J: TRBJ2-3; D: .; DNA: TGTGCCAGCAGTGAAGGGAGGACAGATACGCAGTATTTT; CDR3: CASSEGRTDTQYF
length: 14; V: TRBV7-2; size: .; J: TRBJ1-1; D: .; DNA: TGTGCCAGCAGCCTAAGGACAGTGAACACTGAAGCTTTCTTT; CDR3: CASSLRTVNTEAFF
length: 14; V: TRBV27; size: .; J: TRBJ1-2; D: .; DNA: TGTGCCAGCAGTTTCCCCCCAGGGCCCTATGGCTACACCTTC; CDR3: CASSFPPGPYGYTF
length: 15; V: TRBV28; size: .; J: TRBJ1-1; D: TRBD1; DNA: TGTGCCAGCAGTTCGGGAGTAGGGGGCATCACTGAAGCTTTCTTT; CDR3: CASSSGVGGITEAFF
length: 16; V: TRBV5-1; size: .; J: TRBJ2-1; D: TRBD1; DNA: TGCGCCAGCAGCTTCGACAGGGTGTCCTCCTACAATGAGCAGTTCTTC; CDR3: CASSFDRVSSYNEQFF
length: 15; V: TRBV5-3; size: .; J: TRBJ2-1; D: TRBD1; DNA: TGTGCCAGAAGCCCGGGGGACAGGGACTACAATGAGCAGTTCTTC; CDR3: CARSPGDRDYNEQFF
length: 13; V: TRBV12-5; size: .; J: TRBJ1-4; D: .; DNA: TGTGCTACTGATGAAGGGAGGCGGGAAAAACTGTTTTTT; CDR3: CATDEGRREKLFF
length: 14; V: TRBV5-1; size: .; J: TRBJ2-4; D: .; DNA: TGCGCCAGCAGCTTGGGGCAGGGGTTAGACATTCAGTACTTC; CDR3: CASSLGQGLDIQYF
length: 18; V: TRBV14; size: .; J: TRBJ2-7; D: TRBD1; DNA: TGTGCCAGCAGCCCGAAAAGACCGGACAGGGCAAGCTCCTACGAGCAGTACTTC; CDR3: CASSPKRPDRASSYEQYF
length: 14; V: TRBV11-3; size: .; J: TRBJ2-7; D: TRBD1; DNA: TGTGCCAGCAGTGAAGGACAGGGGGCCCCCGAGCAGTACTTC; CDR3: CASSEGQGAPEQYF
length: 12; V: TRBV5-1; size: .; J: TRBJ2-1; D: .; DNA: TGCGCCAGCAGCTTCGAGGGCAATGAGCAGTTCTTC; CDR3: CASSFEGNEQFF
length: 14; V: TRBV13; size: .; J: TRBJ2-7; D: TRBD2; DNA: TGTGCCAGCAGTAGCGGGGGGGAGGAGTACGAGCAGTACTTC; CDR3: CASSSGGEEYEQYF
length: 11; V: TRBV13; size: once; J: TRBJ2-1; D: .; DNA: TGTGCCAGCAGCTTATCTTATGAGCAGTTCTTC; CDR3: CASSLSYEQFF
length: 15; V: TRBV13; size: .; J: TRBJ1-1; D: .; DNA: TGTGCCAGCAGCCCGTGGACAAGGGGGTTGTCTGAAGCTTTCTTT; CDR3: CASSPWTRGLSEAFF
length: 16; V: TRBV4-3; size: .; J: TRBJ2-7; D: TRBD2; DNA: TGCGCCAGCAGCCAAGTAGCTAGCGGGGCCTCCTACGAGCAGTACTTC; CDR3: CASSQVASGASYEQYF
length: 15; V: TRBV5-1; size: .; J: TRBJ2-7; D: .; DNA: TGCGCCAGCAGCGGGCCCGGAGCCGCGGGCTACGAGCAGTACTTC; CDR3: CASSGPGAAGYEQYF
length: 17; V: TRBV4-1; size: .; J: TRBJ2-7; D: .; DNA: TGCGCCAGCAGCCAAGACTCGACGCTGCGGGCCCCCTACGAGCAGTACTTC; CDR3: CASSQDSTLRAPYEQYF
length: 15; V: TRBV7-8; size: .; J: TRBJ1-2; D: .; DNA: TGTGCCAGCAGCCCAGCGGGGGGGCGAGTCGCGTATAACCCCTTC; CDR3: CASSPAGGRVAYNPF
length: 17; V: TRBV12-5; size: .; J: TRBJ1-6; D: .; DNA: TGTGCTAGTGGTTTGGTACCCGCCGCATCCGGTCATTCACCCCTCCACTTT; CDR3: CASGLVPAASGHSPLHF
length: 16; V: TRBV7-9; size: .; J: TRBJ1-2; D: TRBD1; DNA: TGTGCCACCAGCAACCGGGACAGGGGTTCTGGCTATGGCTACACCTTC; CDR3: CATSNRDRGSGYGYTF
length: 16; V: TRBV19; size: .; J: TRBJ1-3; D: .; DNA: TGTGCCAGTAGTCCCCGGACAGATATCTCTGGAAACACCATATATTTT; CDR3: CASSPRTDISGNTIYF
length: 13; V: TRBV27; size: .; J: TRBJ2-7; D: TRBD1; DNA: TGTGCCAGCAGTTTCGGACAGGGGATCGAGCAGTACTTC; CDR3: CASSFGQGIEQYF
length: 12; V: TRBV9; size: .; J: TRBJ2-1; D: .; DNA: TGTGCCAGCAGCGTGGGGGTCAATGAGCAGTTCTTC; CDR3: CASSVGVNEQFF
length: 14; V: TRBV10-3; size: .; J: TRBJ1-3; D: TRBD1; DNA: TGTGCCATCAGAACAACAGGGGCTGGAAACACCATATATTTT; CDR3: CAIRTTGAGNTIYF
length: 15; V: TRBV5-1; size: .; J: TRBJ2-7; D: .; DNA: TGCGCCAGCAGCTTGGCGGAGACTGGGATTTACGAGCAGTACTTC; CDR3: CASSLAETGIYEQYF
length: 14; V: TRBV9; size: .; J: TRBJ2-2; D: .; DNA: TGTGCCAGCAGCGGGGACCAGAACACCGGGGAGCTGTTTTTT; CDR3: CASSGDQNTGELFF
length: 12; V: TRBV29-1; size: few; J: TRBJ2-2; D: .; DNA: TGCAGCGTTGAAGGGCAGGCCGGGGAGCTGTTTTTT; CDR3: CSVEGQAGELFF